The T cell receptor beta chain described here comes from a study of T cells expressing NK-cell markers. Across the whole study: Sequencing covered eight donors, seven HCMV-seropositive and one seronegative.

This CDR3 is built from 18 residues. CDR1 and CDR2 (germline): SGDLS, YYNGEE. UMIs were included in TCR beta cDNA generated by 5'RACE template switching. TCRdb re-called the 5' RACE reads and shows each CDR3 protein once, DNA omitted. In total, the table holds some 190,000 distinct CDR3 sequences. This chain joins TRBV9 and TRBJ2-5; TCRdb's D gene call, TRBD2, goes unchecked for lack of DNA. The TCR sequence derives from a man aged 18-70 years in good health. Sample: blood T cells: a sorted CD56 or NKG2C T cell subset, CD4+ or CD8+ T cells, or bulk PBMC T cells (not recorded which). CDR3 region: CASSVDPTLAGVGETQYF.